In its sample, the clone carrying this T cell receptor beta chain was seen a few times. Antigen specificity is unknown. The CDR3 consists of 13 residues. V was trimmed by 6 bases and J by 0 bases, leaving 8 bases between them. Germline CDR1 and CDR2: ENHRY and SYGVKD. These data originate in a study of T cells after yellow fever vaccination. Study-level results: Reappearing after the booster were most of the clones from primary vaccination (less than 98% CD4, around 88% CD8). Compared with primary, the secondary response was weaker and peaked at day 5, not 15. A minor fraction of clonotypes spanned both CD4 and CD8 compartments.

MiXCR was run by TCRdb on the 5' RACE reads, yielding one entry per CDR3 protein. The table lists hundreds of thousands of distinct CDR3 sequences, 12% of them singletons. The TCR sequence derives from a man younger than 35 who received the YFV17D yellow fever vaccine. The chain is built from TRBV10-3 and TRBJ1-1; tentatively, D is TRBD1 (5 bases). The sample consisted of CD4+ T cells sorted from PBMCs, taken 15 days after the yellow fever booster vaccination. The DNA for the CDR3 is TGTGCCATCAGGGGGCCGCTGAACACTGAAGCTTTCTTT. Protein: CAIRGPLNTEAFF.